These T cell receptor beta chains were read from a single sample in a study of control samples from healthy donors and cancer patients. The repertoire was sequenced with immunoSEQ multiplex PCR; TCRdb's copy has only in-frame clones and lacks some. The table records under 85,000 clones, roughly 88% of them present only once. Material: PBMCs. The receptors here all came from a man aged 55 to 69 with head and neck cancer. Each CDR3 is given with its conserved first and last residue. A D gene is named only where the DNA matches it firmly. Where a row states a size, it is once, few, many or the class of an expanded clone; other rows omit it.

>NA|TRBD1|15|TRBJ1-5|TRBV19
TGTGCCAGTAGCCTAGGACAGGGGGGAAGTCAGCCCCAGCATTTT
CASSLGQGGSQPQHF
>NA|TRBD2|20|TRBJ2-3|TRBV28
TGTGCCAGCAGCTCTCCCGGGACTAGCGGGAGGCAAAATAGCACAGATACGCAGTATTTT
CASSSPGTSGRQNSTDTQYF
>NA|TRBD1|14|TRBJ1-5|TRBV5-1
TGCGCCAGCAGCTCGACAGGGACAGATCAGCCCCAGCATTTT
CASSSTGTDQPQHF
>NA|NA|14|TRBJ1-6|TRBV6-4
TGTGCCAGCAGTGACTCGGACGGGAATTCACCCCTCCACTTT
CASSDSDGNSPLHF
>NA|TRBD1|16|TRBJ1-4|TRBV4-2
TGTGCCAGCAGCCAAGCTCCGGGACAGGGGGATGAAAAACTGTTTTTT
CASSQAPGQGDEKLFF
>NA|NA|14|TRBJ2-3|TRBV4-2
TGTGCCAGCAGCCAAGGTTCCCTTGCAGATACGCAGTATTTT
CASSQGSLADTQYF
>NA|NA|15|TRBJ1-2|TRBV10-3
TGTGCCATCAGTGAGGCCCGAGGGAGGAACTATGGCTACACCTTC
CAISEARGRNYGYTF
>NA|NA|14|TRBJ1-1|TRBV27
TGTGCCAGCAGTTTACGGGGAGGGGGCACTGAAGCTTTCTTT
CASSLRGGGTEAFF
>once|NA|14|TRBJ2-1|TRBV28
TGTGCCAGCAGTTTATTTTCAGGGCTCAATGAGCAGTTCTTC
CASSLFSGLNEQFF
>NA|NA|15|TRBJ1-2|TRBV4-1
TGCGCCAGCAGCCCTCGGACCTGGGGTAACTATGGCTACACCTTC
CASSPRTWGNYGYTF
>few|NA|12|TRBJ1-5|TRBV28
TGTGCCAGCAGTTTCAACAATCAGCCCCAGCATTTT
CASSFNNQPQHF
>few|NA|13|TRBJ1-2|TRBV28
TGTGCCAGCATTGAGAGTACTAACTATGGCTACACCTTC
CASIESTNYGYTF
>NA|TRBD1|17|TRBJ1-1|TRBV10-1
TGCGCCAGCAGCGCCCAGGGGGGGGCTGGGGTGAACACTGAAGCTTTCTTT
CASSAQGGAGVNTEAFF
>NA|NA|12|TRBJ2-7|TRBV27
TGTGCCAGCGGCGACAGTTACTACGAGCAGTACTTC
CASGDSYYEQYF
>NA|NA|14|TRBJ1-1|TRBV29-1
TGCAGCGTTGTTGGACAGTACCAGGACACTGAAGCTTTCTTT
CSVVGQYQDTEAFF
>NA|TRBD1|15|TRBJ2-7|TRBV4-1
TGCGCCAGCAGCCCCCGACAGGGTTGGGCCTACGAGCAGTACTTC
CASSPRQGWAYEQYF
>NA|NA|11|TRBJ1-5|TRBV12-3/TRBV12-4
TGTGCCAGCAGTTTCGGTCAGCCCCAGCATTTT
CASSFGQPQHF
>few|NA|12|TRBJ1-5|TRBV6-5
TGTGCCAGCAGTTTTAAAGATCAGCCCCAGCATTTT
CASSFKDQPQHF
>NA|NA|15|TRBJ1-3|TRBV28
TGTGCCAGCAGGGGAGGGGTTTTTGGAGGAAACACCATATATTTT
CASRGGVFGGNTIYF
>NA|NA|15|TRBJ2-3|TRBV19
TGTGCCAGCACACAGACCACGTCTCGCACAGATACGCAGTATTTT
CASTQTTSRTDTQYF
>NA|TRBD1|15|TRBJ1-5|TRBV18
TGTGCCAGCTCACCCGGGACAGGCGACAATCAGCCCCAGCATTTT
CASSPGTGDNQPQHF
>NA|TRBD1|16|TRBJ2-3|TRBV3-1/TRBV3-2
TGTGCCAGCAGCCAGGGAGGGACAGGGGGAGGAGATACGCAGTATTTT
CASSQGGTGGGDTQYF
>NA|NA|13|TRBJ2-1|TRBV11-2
TGTGCCAGCAGGAAGGGGTCGGACAATGAGCAGTTCTTC
CASRKGSDNEQFF
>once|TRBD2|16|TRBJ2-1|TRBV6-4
TGTGCCAGCAGTGAAACTAGCGGGAGGGGCCTGGATGAGCAGTTCTTC
CASSETSGRGLDEQFF
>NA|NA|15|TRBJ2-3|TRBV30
TGTGCCTGGACCATACCCCTCAGGCGGACAGATACGCAGTATTTT
CAWTIPLRRTDTQYF
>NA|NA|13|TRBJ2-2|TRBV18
TGTGCCAGCTCACCATTGGACAGAGCGGAGCTGTTTTTT
CASSPLDRAELFF
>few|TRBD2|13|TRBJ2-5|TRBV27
TGTGCCAGCAGCCTAGCGGCCCTTGGGACCCAGTACTTC
CASSLAALGTQYF
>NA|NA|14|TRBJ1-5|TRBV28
TGTGCCAGCTTCCAGGGCTTGGGCAATCAGCCCCAGCATTTT
CASFQGLGNQPQHF
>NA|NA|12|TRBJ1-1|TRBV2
TGTGCCAGCAGTGAAGGGGGCAGTGAAGCTTTCTTT
CASSEGGSEAFF
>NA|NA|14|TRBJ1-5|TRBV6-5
TGTGCCAGCAGTTTCAATAAGGGCTGGCAGCCCCAGCATTTT
CASSFNKGWQPQHF
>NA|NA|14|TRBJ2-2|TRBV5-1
TGCGCCAGCAGCTTCCGGGACGGGACCGGGGAGCTGTTTTTT
CASSFRDGTGELFF
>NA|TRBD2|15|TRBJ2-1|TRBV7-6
TGTGCCAGCAGCCGGACTAGCGGGAGGAAAAATGAGCAGTTCTTC
CASSRTSGRKNEQFF
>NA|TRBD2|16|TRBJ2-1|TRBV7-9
TGTGCCAGCAGCTTATTCGGGGGAGGGTTCAGGAATGAGCAGTTCTTC
CASSLFGGGFRNEQFF
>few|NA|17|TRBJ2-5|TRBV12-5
TGTGCTAGTGGTTTATACCGGGGGACGGTGAGCGGGGAGACCCAGTACTTC
CASGLYRGTVSGETQYF
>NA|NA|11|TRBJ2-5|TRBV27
TGTGCCAGCAGTTGGGGGGAGACCCAGTACTTC
CASSWGETQYF
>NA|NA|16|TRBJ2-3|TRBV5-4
TGTGCCAGCAGCGCAAAAAGGACCGGGGGCGCAGATACGCAGTATTTT
CASSAKRTGGADTQYF
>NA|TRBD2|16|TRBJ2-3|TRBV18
TGTGCCAGCTCACCCAGAGGTAGCGGGATCGCAGATACGCAGTATTTT
CASSPRGSGIADTQYF
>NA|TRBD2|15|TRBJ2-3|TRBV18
TGTGCCAGCTCGCCTAGCGGGAGAGGAACAGATACGCAGTATTTT
CASSPSGRGTDTQYF
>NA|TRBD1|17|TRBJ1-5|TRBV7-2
TGTGCCAGCAGCTTAGGTCAGGGGGACGGGGGCAATCAGCCCCAGCATTTT
CASSLGQGDGGNQPQHF
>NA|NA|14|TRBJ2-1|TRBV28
TGTGCCAGCAGTAACGGGGGCATCGGCAATGAGCAGTTCTTC
CASSNGGIGNEQFF
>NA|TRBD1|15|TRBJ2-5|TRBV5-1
TGCGCCGGCAGCAGGGGGACAGGCTACCAAGAGACCCAGTACTTC
CAGSRGTGYQETQYF
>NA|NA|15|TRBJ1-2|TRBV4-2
TGTGCCAGCAGCCAACCCTCGGACAGAGCTAAAGGCTACACCTTC
CASSQPSDRAKGYTF
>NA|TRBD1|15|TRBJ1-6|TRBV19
TGTGCCAGTACCTTGACAGGGGTCTATAATTCACCCCTCCACTTT
CASTLTGVYNSPLHF
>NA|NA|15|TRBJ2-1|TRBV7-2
TGTGCCAGCAGCCCCGCCACGAGAGTCTACAATGAGCAGTTCTTC
CASSPATRVYNEQFF
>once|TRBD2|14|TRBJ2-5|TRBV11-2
TGTGCCAGCAGCGTTAAGCGGGAGCGGGAGACCCAGTACTTC
CASSVKRERETQYF
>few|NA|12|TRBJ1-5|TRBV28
TGTGCCAGCAGTCGTAGCAATCAGCCCCAGCATTTT
CASSRSNQPQHF
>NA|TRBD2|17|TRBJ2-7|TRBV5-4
TGTGCCAGCAGCTTGTCTCTAGCGGGATATTATATCTACGAGCAGTACTTC
CASSLSLAGYYIYEQYF
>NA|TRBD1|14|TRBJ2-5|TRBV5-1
TGCGCCAGCAGCTTGGGACAGGGGGGAGAGACCCAGTACTTC
CASSLGQGGETQYF
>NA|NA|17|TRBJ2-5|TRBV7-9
TGTGCCAGCAGCTTAGGAAGGACAGAGTATTACCAAGAGACCCAGTACTTC
CASSLGRTEYYQETQYF
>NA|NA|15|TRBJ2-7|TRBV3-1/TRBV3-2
TGTGCCAGCAGCCAAGATGTCATTAGCTCCTACGAGCAGTACTTC
CASSQDVISSYEQYF
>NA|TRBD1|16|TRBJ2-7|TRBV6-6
TGTGCCAGCAGTTACCCTAGGAGCGCGGGACAGGACGAGCAGTACTTC
CASSYPRSAGQDEQYF
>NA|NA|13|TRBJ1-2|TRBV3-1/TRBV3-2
TGTGCCAGCAGCCTTGCGAGTAACTATGGCTACACCTTC
CASSLASNYGYTF
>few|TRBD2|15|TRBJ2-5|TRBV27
TGTGCCAGCAGCCCGACTAGCGGTCGGAAAGAGACCCAGTACTTC
CASSPTSGRKETQYF
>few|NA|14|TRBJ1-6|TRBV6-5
TGTGCCAGCAGTCTACCCAGGGGAGGGTCACCCCTCCACTTT
CASSLPRGGSPLHF